Shown below are 4 T cell receptor beta chains from a single sample sequenced in a study of blood T cell repertoires in COVID-19. Generated by immunoSEQ multiplex PCR, the TCRdb table keeps only in-frame clones and is missing some. This table has more than 250,000 clones, around 87% appearing once. Sequencing used peripheral blood. The receptors derive from a man aged 45-60 years with active or convalescent COVID-19.

This chain links TRBV4-3 with TRBJ1-1, with D uncertain. Trimming took off 7 bases at V and 5 bases at J, with 14 bases between the two ends. This CDR3 spans 13 amino acids. Germline values: CDR1 LGHNA, CDR2 YSLEER. The CDR3 loop reads CASKEDGETEAFF. In nucleotides, the CDR3 is TGCGCCAGCAAGGAAGACGGGGAGACTGAAGCTTTCTTT.

The V gene is TRBV19, the J gene TRBJ1-1; the D gene is possibly TRBD1 (5 bases). Germline V gives CDR1 LNHDA, CDR2 SQIVND (reference sequence). The CDR3 is made up of 13 amino acids. Between the trimmed V and J ends, which lost 6 bases and 13 bases, there was a span of 21 bases. The CDR3 nucleotides read TGTGCCAGTAGAAACGTAGGAGCGACTAGGGGTTTCTTT. Amino acid sequence: CASRNVGATRGFF. The full variable domain, completed using reference TRBV19 and TRBJ1-1, is DGGITQSPKYLFRKEGQNVTLSCEQNLNHDAMYWYRQDPGQGLRLIYYSQIVNDFQKGDIAEGYSVSREKKESFPLTVTSAQKNPTAFYLCASRNVGATRGFFGQGTRLTVV.

The chain combines TRBV7-9 with TRBJ2-1, with 7 bases fitting TRBD2. Trimming cost V 3 bases and J 6 bases; bases outside gene matches: 2. From germline, CDR1 is SEHNR and CDR2 FQNEAQ (reference sequence). There are 13 residues in the CDR3. The CDR3 nucleotides are TGTGCCAGCAGCTTCGCGGGGGTCAATGAGCAGTTCTTC. The encoded protein is CASSFAGVNEQFF.

In DNA, the CDR3 is TGTGCCTGGAGTGGACTTGCCGGAGAGACCCAGTACTTC. It translates to CAWSGLAGETQYF. J is TRBJ2-5 and V is TRBV30; no firm D call. This CDR3 is 13 amino acids long. CDR1 and CDR2 (germline): GTSNPN, SVGIG (reference sequence). V lost 1 base and J lost 4, with 10 bases in between.